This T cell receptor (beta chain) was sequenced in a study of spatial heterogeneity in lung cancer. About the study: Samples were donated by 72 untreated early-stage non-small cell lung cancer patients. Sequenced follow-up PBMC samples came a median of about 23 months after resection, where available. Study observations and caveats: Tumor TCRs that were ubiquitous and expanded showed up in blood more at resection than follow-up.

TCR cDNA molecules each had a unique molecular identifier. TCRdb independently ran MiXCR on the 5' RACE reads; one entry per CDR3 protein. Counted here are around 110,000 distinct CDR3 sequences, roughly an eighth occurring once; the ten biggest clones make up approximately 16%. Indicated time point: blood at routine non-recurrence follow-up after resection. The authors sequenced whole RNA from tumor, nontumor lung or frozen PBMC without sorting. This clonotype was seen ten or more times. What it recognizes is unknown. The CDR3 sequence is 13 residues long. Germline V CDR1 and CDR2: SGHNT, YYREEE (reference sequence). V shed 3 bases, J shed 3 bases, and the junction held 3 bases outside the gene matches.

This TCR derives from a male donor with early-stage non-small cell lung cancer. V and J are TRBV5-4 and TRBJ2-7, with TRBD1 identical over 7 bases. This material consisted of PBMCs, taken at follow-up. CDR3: CASSSDRLYEQYF. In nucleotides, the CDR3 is TGTGCCAGCAGCTCGGACAGGCTCTACGAGCAGTACTTC.